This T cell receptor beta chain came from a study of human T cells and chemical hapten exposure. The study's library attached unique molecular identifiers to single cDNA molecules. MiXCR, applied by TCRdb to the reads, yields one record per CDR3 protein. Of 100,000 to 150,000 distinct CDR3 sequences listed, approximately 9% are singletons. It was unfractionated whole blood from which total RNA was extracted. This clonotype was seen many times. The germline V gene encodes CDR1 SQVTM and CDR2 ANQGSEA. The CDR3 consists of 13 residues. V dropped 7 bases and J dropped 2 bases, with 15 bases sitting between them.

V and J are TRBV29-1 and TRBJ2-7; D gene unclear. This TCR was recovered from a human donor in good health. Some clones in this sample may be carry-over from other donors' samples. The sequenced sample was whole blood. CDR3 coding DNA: TGCAGCGGTATTCTGGGTACCACCTACGAGCAGTACTTC. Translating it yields CSGILGTTYEQYF.